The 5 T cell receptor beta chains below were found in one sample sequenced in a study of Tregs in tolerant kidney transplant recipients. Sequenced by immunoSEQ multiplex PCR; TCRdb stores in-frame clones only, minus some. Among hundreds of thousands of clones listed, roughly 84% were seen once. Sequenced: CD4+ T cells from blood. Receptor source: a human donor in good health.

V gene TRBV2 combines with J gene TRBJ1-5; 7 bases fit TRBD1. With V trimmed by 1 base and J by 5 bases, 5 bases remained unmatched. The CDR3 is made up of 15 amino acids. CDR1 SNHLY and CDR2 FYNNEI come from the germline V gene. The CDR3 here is CASSEEGAQYQPQHF. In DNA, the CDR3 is TGTGCCAGCAGTGAAGAGGGGGCCCAATATCAGCCCCAGCATTTT.

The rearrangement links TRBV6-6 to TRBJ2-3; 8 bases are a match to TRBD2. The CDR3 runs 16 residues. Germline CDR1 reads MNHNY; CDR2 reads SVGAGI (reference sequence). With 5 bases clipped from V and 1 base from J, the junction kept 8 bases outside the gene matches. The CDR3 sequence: CASSKPTLAGTDTQYF. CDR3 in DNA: TGTGCCAGCAGTAAGCCTACACTAGCGGGCACAGATACGCAGTATTTT.

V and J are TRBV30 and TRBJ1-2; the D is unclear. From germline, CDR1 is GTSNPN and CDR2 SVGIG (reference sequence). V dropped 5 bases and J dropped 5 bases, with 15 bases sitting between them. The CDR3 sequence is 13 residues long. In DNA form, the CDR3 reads TGTGCCTGGGAGCCCCTGCCGGGATATGGCTACACCTTC. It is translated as CAWEPLPGYGYTF.

CDR3 bases: TGCGCCAGCAGACTAGCGGGAGGCCCCTACGAGCAGTACTTC. Amino acids: CASRLAGGPYEQYF. The chain is built from TRBV5-1 and TRBJ2-7, with 12 bases lining up with TRBD2. With V trimmed by 5 bases and J by 2 bases, 2 bases remained unmatched. The germline V gene encodes CDR1 SGHRS and CDR2 YFSETQ. The CDR3 sequence is 14 residues long.

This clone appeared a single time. The CDR3 nucleotides are TGTGCCAGCAGCGAACGAGATGCAGGGTATAACGAGCAGTACTTC. It is translated as CASSERDAGYNEQYF. This rearrangement joins TRBV7-8 to TRBJ2-7, with D possibly being TRBD1 (5 bases). Germline CDR1 SGHVS, CDR2 FQNEAQ. The CDR3 is 15 amino acids. Trimming removed 5 bases at V and 5 bases at J, with 19 bases between.